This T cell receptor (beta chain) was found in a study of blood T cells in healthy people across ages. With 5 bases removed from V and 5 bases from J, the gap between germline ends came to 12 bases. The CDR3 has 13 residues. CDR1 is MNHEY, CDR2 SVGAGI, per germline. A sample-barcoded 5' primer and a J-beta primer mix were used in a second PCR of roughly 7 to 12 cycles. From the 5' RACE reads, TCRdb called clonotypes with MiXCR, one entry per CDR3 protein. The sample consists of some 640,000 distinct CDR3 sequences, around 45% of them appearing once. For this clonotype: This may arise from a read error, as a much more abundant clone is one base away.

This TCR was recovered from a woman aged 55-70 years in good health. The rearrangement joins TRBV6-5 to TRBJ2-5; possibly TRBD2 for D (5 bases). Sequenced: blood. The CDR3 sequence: CASSDFPGETQYF. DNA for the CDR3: TGTGCCAGCAGTGACTTTCCGGGGGAGACCCAGTACTTC.